A selection of T cell receptor beta chains follows, all from one sample in a study of cytomegalovirus exposure and HLA in healthy donors. Method: immunoSEQ multiplex PCR; TCRdb's copy keeps in-frame clones and lacks some. The sample contains about 120,000 clones, less than 80% of which appear only once. Input material: PBMCs. Every receptor here comes from a woman aged 30 to 39 in good health and CMV-seronegative. The CDR3 runs from the conserved cysteine through the conserved F or W. Fields, in order: V gene, D gene, CDR3 length, CDR3 protein. D genes are given only for firm matches.

v_gene: TRBV7-9
d_gene: TRBD1
len: 15
CDR3aa: CASSARQGGNNEQFF

v_gene: TRBV7-2
d_gene: -
len: 16
CDR3aa: CASCQVAGRSGETQYF

v_gene: TRBV19
d_gene: TRBD2
len: 15
CDR3aa: CATRRSGGLYNEQFF

v_gene: TRBV5-1
d_gene: -
len: 14
CDR3aa: CASSLAGYTDTQYF

v_gene: TRBV14
d_gene: TRBD1
len: 17
CDR3aa: CASSQDETGGSTDTQYF

v_gene: TRBV19
d_gene: -
len: 14
CDR3aa: CATKGGYSNQPQHF

v_gene: TRBV19
d_gene: TRBD1
len: 14
CDR3aa: CASSPGQKNQPQHF

v_gene: TRBV28
d_gene: -
len: 18
CDR3aa: CASRFAIQRGDSGNTIYF

v_gene: TRBV19
d_gene: TRBD1
len: 14
CDR3aa: CASKNTGENEKLFF

v_gene: TRBV19
d_gene: -
len: 14
CDR3aa: CASSSEISGTEAFF

v_gene: TRBV7-3
d_gene: TRBD1
len: 15
CDR3aa: CASSPTSSSRGIQYF

v_gene: TRBV4-3
d_gene: TRBD1
len: 16
CDR3aa: CASSQTSDRGYYGYTF

v_gene: TRBV9
d_gene: -
len: 11
CDR3aa: CASSVAGKAFF

v_gene: TRBV5-6
d_gene: TRBD1
len: 13
CDR3aa: CASSATGEHGYTF

v_gene: TRBV19
d_gene: TRBD2
len: 13
CDR3aa: CASSSGRVNEQFF

v_gene: TRBV6-5
d_gene: -
len: 14
CDR3aa: CASRGGLHRNGYTF

v_gene: TRBV7-7
d_gene: TRBD1
len: 11
CDR3aa: CESGQGHEQYF

v_gene: TRBV4-1
d_gene: TRBD1
len: 14
CDR3aa: CASSHTGVNSPLHF

v_gene: TRBV29-1
d_gene: TRBD1
len: 14
CDR3aa: CSPGDRDTYNEQFF

v_gene: TRBV6-5
d_gene: -
len: 15
CDR3aa: CASSRRGTRNYEQYF

v_gene: TRBV5-4
d_gene: -
len: 15
CDR3aa: CASSYIPDRNTEAFF

v_gene: TRBV7-2
d_gene: TRBD2
len: 17
CDR3aa: CASSLATLAGGPHEQYF

v_gene: TRBV28
d_gene: -
len: 14
CDR3aa: CASSLRDLTYEQYF

v_gene: TRBV4-3
d_gene: TRBD1
len: 17
CDR3aa: CASSHTGTGTGANVLTF

v_gene: TRBV28
d_gene: TRBD1
len: 13
CDR3aa: CASRGDSYYGYTF

v_gene: TRBV30
d_gene: TRBD1
len: 12
CDR3aa: CAWSWTGSEAFF

v_gene: TRBV6-9
d_gene: TRBD1
len: 20
CDR3aa: CASSQTGGSGWRGSYNEQFF

v_gene: TRBV4-1
d_gene: TRBD1
len: 16
CDR3aa: CASSQLGQGARYGYTF

v_gene: TRBV7-6
d_gene: -
len: 15
CDR3aa: CASSPQEGRSNEQFF

v_gene: TRBV13
d_gene: -
len: 15
CDR3aa: CASSTRQGMNTEAFF

v_gene: TRBV7-3
d_gene: -
len: 14
CDR3aa: CASSSQGTNTEAFF

v_gene: TRBV9
d_gene: -
len: 14
CDR3aa: CASSQAFSGNTIYF

v_gene: TRBV2
d_gene: -
len: 14
CDR3aa: CASSEGLVSYEQYF

v_gene: TRBV7-9
d_gene: TRBD2
len: 17
CDR3aa: CASSPRTSGIPYNEQFF

v_gene: TRBV6-5
d_gene: TRBD1
len: 14
CDR3aa: CASSIRGLDEKLFF

v_gene: TRBV5-1
d_gene: TRBD2
len: 16
CDR3aa: CASSLPPGTSGRELFF

v_gene: TRBV28
d_gene: TRBD2
len: 15
CDR3aa: CASRPGTRTAGELFF

v_gene: TRBV7-3
d_gene: -
len: 15
CDR3aa: CASRPGHNPNYGYTF